This T cell receptor (beta chain) was sequenced in a study of blood T cells in healthy people across ages. Germline V gene data show CDR1 as MNHEY and CDR2 as SVGAGI. The length of the CDR3 is 16 residues. There are a few counts of this clonotype. For the second PCR, which ran for 7 to 11 cycles, a sample-barcoded 5' primer and a J-beta primer mix were used. TCRdb recomputed calls from the 5' RACE reads with MiXCR, one row per CDR3 protein. The table lists approximately 780,000 distinct CDR3 sequences, 20% to 30% of them singletons, with around 3% in the top ten. These same records also appear under a second study, on T cells of mothers and their children. This second study says: A few healthy Caucasian mothers served as donors, and their six children did as well. At around 1.6 ug per 15 ul, all of the extracted RNA went into cDNA synthesis. Approximately 2.7 million TCR beta reads per child versus over 8 million per mother. Slightly higher but non-significant overlap marked related mother-child pairs versus unrelated pairs.

The gene calls are TRBV6-5 and TRBJ2-5; D remains unclear. The J call may be incorrect, as the DNA end agrees better with TRBJ2-7. Sequencing input: blood. The sequence derives from a boy aged 5-17 years in good health. Written as DNA, the CDR3 is TGTGCCAGCAGCCATGCTGGGCAGGACGGGTCCTACGAGCAGTACTTC. Its translation: CASSHAGQDGSYEQYF.